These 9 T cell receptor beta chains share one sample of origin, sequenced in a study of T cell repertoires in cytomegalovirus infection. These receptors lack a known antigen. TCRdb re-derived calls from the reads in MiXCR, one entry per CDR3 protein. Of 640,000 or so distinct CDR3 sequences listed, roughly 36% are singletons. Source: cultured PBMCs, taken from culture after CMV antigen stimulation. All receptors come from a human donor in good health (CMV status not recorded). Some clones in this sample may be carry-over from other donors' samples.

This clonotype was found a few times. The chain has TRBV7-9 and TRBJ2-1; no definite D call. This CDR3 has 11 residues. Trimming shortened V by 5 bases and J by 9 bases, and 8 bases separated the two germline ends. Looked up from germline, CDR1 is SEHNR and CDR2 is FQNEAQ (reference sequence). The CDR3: CASSEGTEQFF. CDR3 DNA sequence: TGTGCCAGCAGCGAAGGTACTGAGCAGTTCTTC.

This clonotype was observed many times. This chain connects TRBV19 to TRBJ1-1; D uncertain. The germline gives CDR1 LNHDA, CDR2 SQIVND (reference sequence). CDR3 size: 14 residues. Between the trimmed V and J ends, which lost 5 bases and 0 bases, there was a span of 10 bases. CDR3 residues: CASSAQVLNTEAFF. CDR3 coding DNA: TGTGCCAGTAGTGCCCAGGTCTTGAACACTGAAGCTTTCTTT.

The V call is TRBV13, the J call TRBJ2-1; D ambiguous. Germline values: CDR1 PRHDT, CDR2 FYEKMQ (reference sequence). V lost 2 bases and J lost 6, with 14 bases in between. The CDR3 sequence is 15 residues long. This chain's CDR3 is CASSLNSQGRNEQFF. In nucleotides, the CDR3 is TGTGCCAGCAGCTTAAACAGCCAAGGTCGCAATGAGCAGTTCTTC.

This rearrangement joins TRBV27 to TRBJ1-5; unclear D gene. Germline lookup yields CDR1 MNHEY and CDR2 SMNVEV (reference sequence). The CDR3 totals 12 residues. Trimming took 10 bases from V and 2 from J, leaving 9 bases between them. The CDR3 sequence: CAIRSGNQPQHF. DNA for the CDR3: TGTGCCATCAGGTCGGGCAATCAGCCCCAGCATTTT.

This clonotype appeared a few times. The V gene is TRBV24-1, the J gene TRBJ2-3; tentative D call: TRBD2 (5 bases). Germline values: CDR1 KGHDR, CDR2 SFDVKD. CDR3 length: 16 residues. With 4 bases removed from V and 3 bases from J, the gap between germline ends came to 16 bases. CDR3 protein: CATSDPYTRGTDTQYF. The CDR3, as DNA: TGTGCCACCAGTGACCCCTACACCCGGGGAACAGATACGCAGTATTTT.

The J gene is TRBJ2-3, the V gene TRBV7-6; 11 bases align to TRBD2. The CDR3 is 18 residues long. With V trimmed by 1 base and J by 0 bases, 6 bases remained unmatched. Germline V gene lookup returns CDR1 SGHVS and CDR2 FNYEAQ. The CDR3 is CASSLVKLAGVSTDTQYF. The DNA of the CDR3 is TGTGCCAGCAGCTTAGTGAAACTAGCGGGAGTGAGCACAGATACGCAGTATTTT.

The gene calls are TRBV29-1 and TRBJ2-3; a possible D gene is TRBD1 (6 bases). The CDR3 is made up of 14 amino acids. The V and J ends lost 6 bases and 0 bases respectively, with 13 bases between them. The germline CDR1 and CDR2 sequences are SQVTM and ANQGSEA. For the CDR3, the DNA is TGCAGCGTCCCTCTGACAGGAAGCACAGATACGCAGTATTTT. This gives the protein CSVPLTGSTDTQYF.

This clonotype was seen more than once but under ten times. The CDR3 sequence is CASSHQKTGVGEAFF. CDR3 in DNA: TGTGCCAGCAGCCACCAAAAAACCGGGGTTGGTGAAGCTTTCTTT. The chain carries TRBV5-4 and TRBJ1-1; D remains ambiguous. The CDR3 runs 15 residues. CDR1 and CDR2 from the germline V gene are SGHNT and YYREEE (reference sequence). Between the trimmed V and J ends, which lost 4 bases and 7 bases, there was a span of 20 bases.

DNA of the CDR3: TGCAGTGCTAGAGTAACAGGGAGTTACAATGAGCAGTTCTTC. Protein: CSARVTGSYNEQFF. The chain uses TRBV20-1 and TRBJ2-1; D might be TRBD1 (6 bases). V lost 1 base and J lost 4, with 11 bases in between. CDR1 DFQATT and CDR2 SNEGSKA come from the germline V gene (reference sequence). The CDR3 spans 14 residues.